This TCR beta chain was sequenced in a study of blood T cell repertoires in COVID-19. The wider study: Material from acute and convalescent COVID-19 was sourced from the United States, Italy and Spain. T cells, B-cell-depleted T cells, or PBMCs provided the cDNA or gDNA that served as material.

Germline V gene lookup returns CDR1 MNHNS and CDR2 SASEGT. V lost 3 bases, J lost 6 bases, and 18 bases lay in between. The CDR3 consists of 16 residues. Authors' analysis steps: Amplifying reference gene primers gave estimates of nucleated cell counts. Generated by immunoSEQ multiplex PCR, the TCRdb table keeps only in-frame clones and is missing some. That table gives V, J and clone size, and the DNA gave D and trimming. The sample records hundreds of thousands of clones, approximately 86% being singletons. This sequence joins TRBV6-1 and TRBJ1-5; D ambiguous. Input material: peripheral blood. The receptor was derived from a woman in her thirties who had recovered from COVID-19. In nucleotides, the CDR3 is TGTGCCAGCAGTGAGGTACCAGGAGGGAGAGGTCAGCCCCAGCATTTT. This encodes CASSEVPGGRGQPQHF.